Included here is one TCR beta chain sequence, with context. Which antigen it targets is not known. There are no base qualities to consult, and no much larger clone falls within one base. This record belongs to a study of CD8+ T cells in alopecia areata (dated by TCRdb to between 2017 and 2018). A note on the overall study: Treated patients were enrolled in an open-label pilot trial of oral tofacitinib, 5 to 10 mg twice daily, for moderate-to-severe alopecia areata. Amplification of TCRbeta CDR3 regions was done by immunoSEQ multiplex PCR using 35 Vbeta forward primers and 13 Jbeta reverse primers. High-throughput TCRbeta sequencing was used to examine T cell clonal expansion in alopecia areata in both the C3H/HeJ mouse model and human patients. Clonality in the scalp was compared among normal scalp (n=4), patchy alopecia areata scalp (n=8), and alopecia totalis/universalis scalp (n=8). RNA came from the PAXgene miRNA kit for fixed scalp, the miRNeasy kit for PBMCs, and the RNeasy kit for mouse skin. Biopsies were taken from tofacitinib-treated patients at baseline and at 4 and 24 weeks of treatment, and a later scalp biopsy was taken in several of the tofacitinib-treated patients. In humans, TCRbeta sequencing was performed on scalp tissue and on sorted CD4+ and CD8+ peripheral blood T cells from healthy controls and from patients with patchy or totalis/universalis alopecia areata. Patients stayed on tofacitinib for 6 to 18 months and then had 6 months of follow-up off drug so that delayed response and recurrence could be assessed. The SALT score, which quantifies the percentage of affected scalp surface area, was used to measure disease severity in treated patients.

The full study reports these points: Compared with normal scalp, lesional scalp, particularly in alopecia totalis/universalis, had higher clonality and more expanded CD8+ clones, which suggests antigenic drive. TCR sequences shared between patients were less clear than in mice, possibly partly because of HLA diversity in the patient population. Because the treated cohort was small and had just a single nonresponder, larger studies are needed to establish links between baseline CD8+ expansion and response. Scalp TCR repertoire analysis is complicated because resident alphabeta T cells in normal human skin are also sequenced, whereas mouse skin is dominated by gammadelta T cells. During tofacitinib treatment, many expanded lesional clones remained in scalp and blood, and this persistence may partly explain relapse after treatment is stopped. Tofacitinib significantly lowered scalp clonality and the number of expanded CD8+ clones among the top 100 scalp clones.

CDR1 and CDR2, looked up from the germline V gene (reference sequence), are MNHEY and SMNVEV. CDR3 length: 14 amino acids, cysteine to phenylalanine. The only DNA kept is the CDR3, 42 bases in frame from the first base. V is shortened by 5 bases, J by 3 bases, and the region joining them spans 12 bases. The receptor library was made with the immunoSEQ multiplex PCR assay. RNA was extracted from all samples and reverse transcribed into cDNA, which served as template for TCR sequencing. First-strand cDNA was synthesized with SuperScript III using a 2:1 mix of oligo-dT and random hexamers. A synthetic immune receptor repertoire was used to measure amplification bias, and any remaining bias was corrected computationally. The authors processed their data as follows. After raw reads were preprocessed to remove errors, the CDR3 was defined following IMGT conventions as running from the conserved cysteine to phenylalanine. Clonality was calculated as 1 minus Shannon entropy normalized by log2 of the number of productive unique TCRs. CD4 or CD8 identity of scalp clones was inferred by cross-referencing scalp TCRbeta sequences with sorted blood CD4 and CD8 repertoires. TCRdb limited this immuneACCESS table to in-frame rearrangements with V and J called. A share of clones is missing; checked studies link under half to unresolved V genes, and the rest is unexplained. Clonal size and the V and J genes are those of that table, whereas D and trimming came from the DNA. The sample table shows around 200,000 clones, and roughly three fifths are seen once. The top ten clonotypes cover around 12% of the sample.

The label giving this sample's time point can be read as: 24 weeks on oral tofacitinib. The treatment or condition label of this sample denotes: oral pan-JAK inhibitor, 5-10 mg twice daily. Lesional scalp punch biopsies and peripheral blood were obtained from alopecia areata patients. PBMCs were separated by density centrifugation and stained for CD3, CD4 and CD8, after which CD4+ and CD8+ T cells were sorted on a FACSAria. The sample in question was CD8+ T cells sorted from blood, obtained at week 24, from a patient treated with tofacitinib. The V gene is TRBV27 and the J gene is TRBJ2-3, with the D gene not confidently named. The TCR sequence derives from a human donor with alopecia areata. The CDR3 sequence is CASSPRRLTDTQYF. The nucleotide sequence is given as TGTGCCAGCAGTCCTAGGCGGTTGACAGATACGCAGTATTTT.